This is a list of T cell receptor beta chains from one sample in a study of CD8+ T cells in alopecia areata. The repertoire was sequenced with immunoSEQ multiplex PCR; TCRdb's copy has only in-frame clones and lacks some. The sample has roughly 130,000 clones, approximately 53% seen once. Sequencing used CD4+ T cells sorted from blood, obtained at week 0. The receptor set was obtained from a human donor with alopecia areata. Both conserved end residues are part of each CDR3. Fields, in order: V gene, clone size, D gene, J gene, CDR3 DNA, CDR3 protein. D genes are given only for firm matches. Size is stated for part of the rows, as once, few or many counts, or as a class when the clone is expanded.

TRBV13,NA,TRBD1,TRBJ2-2,TGTGCCAGCAGAGGGGGCGCGAACACCGGGGAGCTGTTTTTT,CASRGGANTGELFF
TRBV19,NA,NA,TRBJ1-2,TGTGCCAGTAGTAGTTCAGCTTCCTATGGCTACACCTTC,CASSSSASYGYTF
TRBV6-5,NA,NA,TRBJ1-2,TGTGCCAGCAGAATTACCATCCAGGGGAACTATGGCTACACCTTC,CASRITIQGNYGYTF
TRBV4-3,few,TRBD2,TRBJ2-2,TGCGCCAGCAGCCAAGATGTCCTTAGCGGGGGGGCGAACACCGGGGAGCTGTTTTTT,CASSQDVLSGGANTGELFF
TRBV7-2,few,TRBD1,TRBJ2-7,TGTGCCAGCAGCCGGACCGGCACCACAGGGGGCGTAATGCGGGAGCAGTACTTC,CASSRTGTTGGVMREQYF
TRBV2,NA,NA,TRBJ1-4,TGTGCCAGCAGCGACATTCCGAATGAAAAACTGTTTTTT,CASSDIPNEKLFF
TRBV4-1,NA,NA,TRBJ1-2,TGCGCCAGCAGCCACCCGACTCACTATGGCTACACCTTC,CASSHPTHYGYTF
TRBV7-2,few,NA,TRBJ1-1,TGTGCCAGCAGCCTGAATGCTGGGGAAGCTTTCTTT,CASSLNAGEAFF
TRBV6-1,NA,NA,TRBJ2-5,TGTGCCAGCAGTTGGGCAGAACAAGAGACCCAGTACTTC,CASSWAEQETQYF
TRBV29-1,NA,NA,TRBJ2-5,TGCAGCGCCCAACGGTCTTTCCAAGAGACCCAGTACTTC,CSAQRSFQETQYF
TRBV15,NA,TRBD1,TRBJ1-2,TGTGCCACCAGCACTGACAGGGAATCGGAGGGCTACACCTTC,CATSTDRESEGYTF
TRBV7-3,few,NA,TRBJ2-5,TGTGCCAGCAGCTTAATTGGGGAGGAGACCCAGTACTTC,CASSLIGEETQYF
TRBV7-2,NA,NA,TRBJ2-4,TGTGCCAGCAGCTACTCGAACGTCGCACTAGCCAAAAACATTCAGTACTTC,CASSYSNVALAKNIQYF
TRBV5-1,NA,TRBD1,TRBJ2-3,TGCGCCAGCAGCGACACCGGGACAGGCACAGATACGCAGTATTTT,CASSDTGTGTDTQYF
TRBV4-3,NA,NA,TRBJ2-3,TGCGCCAGCAGCCAAGATGGTCAGGGGAGCGCGTGGACAGATACGCAGTATTTT,CASSQDGQGSAWTDTQYF
TRBV6-5,few,NA,TRBJ2-1,TGTGCCAGCAGTTACTCCGATACAGACAATGAGCAGTTCTTC,CASSYSDTDNEQFF
TRBV6-5,NA,NA,TRBJ2-4,TGTGCCAGCAGTATAGTCCCACGAGGGAACATTCAGTACTTC,CASSIVPRGNIQYF
TRBV4-1,NA,NA,TRBJ2-7,TGCGCCAGCAGCAGGGGTTCTCTCTCCTACGAGCAGTACTTC,CASSRGSLSYEQYF
TRBV4-1,NA,TRBD2,TRBJ2-2,TGCGCCAGCAGCCGTCGTCAAACCGGGACTAGCAATGTCCCCGGGGAGCTGTTTTTT,CASSRRQTGTSNVPGELFF
TRBV2,NA,TRBD2,TRBJ2-1,TGTGCCAGCAGTGAAGCGCTTCGCGGGGGGATTCATTACAATGAGCAGTTCTTC,CASSEALRGGIHYNEQFF
TRBV29-1,NA,NA,TRBJ1-5,TGCAGCGTCCTCGGCAGGGTAGGTCAGCCCCAGCATTTT,CSVLGRVGQPQHF
TRBV28,NA,TRBD2,TRBJ2-1,TGTGCCAGCAGTTTTTGGGGGGGACCAAACAATGAGCAGTTCTTC,CASSFWGGPNNEQFF
TRBV18,NA,NA,TRBJ2-7,TGTGCCAGCTCACATGACAGGATATCCTACGAGCAGTACTTC,CASSHDRISYEQYF
TRBV7-2,NA,TRBD1,TRBJ1-5,TGTGCCAGCAGCCCGGACAGGGATCTCAATCAGCCCCAGCATTTT,CASSPDRDLNQPQHF
TRBV25-1,NA,TRBD2,TRBJ2-5,TGTGCCAGCGGGTACCGGGGGGGCCTCCAAGAGACCCAGTACTTC,CASGYRGGLQETQYF
TRBV7-9,NA,NA,TRBJ2-5,TGTGCCAGCACCTACTGGGGGTCGAGGTCTTACCAAGAGACCCAGTACTTC,CASTYWGSRSYQETQYF
TRBV5-1,NA,NA,TRBJ2-7,TGCGCCAGCAGCCTCGGAGATGACTCCTACGAGCAGTACTTC,CASSLGDDSYEQYF
TRBV2,NA,TRBD2,TRBJ2-7,TGTGCCAGCAGTGTTAGCGGGAGAGGCTACGAGCAGTACTTC,CASSVSGRGYEQYF
TRBV7-2,many,TRBD2,TRBJ2-3,TGTGCCAGCAGCCAGACTAGCCCTAGGGTGGCAGATACGCAGTATTTT,CASSQTSPRVADTQYF
TRBV7-8,NA,NA,TRBJ1-6,TGTGCCAGCAGCCCTGACACCTCTGATTCACCCCTCCACTTT,CASSPDTSDSPLHF
TRBV7-2,NA,NA,TRBJ2-7,TGTGCCAGCAGCCCGCGTAGGGGAAGCTCCTACGAGCAGTACTTC,CASSPRRGSSYEQYF
TRBV7-9,NA,TRBD1,TRBJ2-5,TGTGCCAGCAGCGAGGGACAGCAAGAGACCCAGTACTTC,CASSEGQQETQYF
TRBV4-2,few,TRBD2,TRBJ2-5,TGTGCCAGCAGTCTACAGACTAGCGGGGGGCCGGGAGAGACCCAGTACTTC,CASSLQTSGGPGETQYF
TRBV6-5,NA,NA,TRBJ2-1,TGTGCCAGCAGTTACTACCGGGACGGCGACAATGAGCAGTTCTTC,CASSYYRDGDNEQFF
TRBV27,NA,NA,TRBJ1-2,TGTGCCAGCCGATCACCCCGGACAGTCAATACCGGGAACTATGGCTACACCTTC,CASRSPRTVNTGNYGYTF
TRBV27,NA,NA,TRBJ1-5,TGTGCCAGCATGGTTCGGGGGACGTTAAATCAGCCCCAGCATTTT,CASMVRGTLNQPQHF
TRBV19,NA,TRBD1,TRBJ1-1,TGTGCCAGTAGTGCCCGGACAGGTGAAGCTTTCTTT,CASSARTGEAFF
TRBV14,few,NA,TRBJ2-7,TGTGCCAGCAGCCGTTCCTACGAGCAGTACTTC,CASSRSYEQYF
TRBV2,NA,NA,TRBJ2-7,TGTGCCAGCAGTGTTCTAGCGTACGAGCAGTACTTC,CASSVLAYEQYF
TRBV5-4,NA,NA,TRBJ2-5,TGTGCCAGCAGCCAAAACCAAGAGACCCAGTACTTC,CASSQNQETQYF
TRBV18,few,NA,TRBJ1-1,TGTGCCAGCTCACCTTCGGCCCAAGGGAACACTGAAGCTTTCTTT,CASSPSAQGNTEAFF
TRBV11-2,NA,TRBD1,TRBJ2-5,TGTGCCAGCAGCTTAATGGGACAGGGGGAAGAGACCCAGTACTTC,CASSLMGQGEETQYF
TRBV5-1,NA,NA,TRBJ2-5,TGCGCCAGCAGCTTGGAAGGCAGGGCTCATGGTGAGACCCAGTACTTC,CASSLEGRAHGETQYF
TRBV11-2,NA,NA,TRBJ1-1,TGTGCCAGCAGCTTACTGGGACGGGCGAACACTGAAGCTTTCTTT,CASSLLGRANTEAFF
TRBV19,NA,TRBD1,TRBJ1-4,TGTGCCAGCCGACCGACAGGGGGTAATGAAAAACTGTTTTTT,CASRPTGGNEKLFF
TRBV19,NA,NA,TRBJ1-2,TGTGCCAGTACTTCGTCAGGGGCCTATGGCTACACCTTC,CASTSSGAYGYTF
TRBV10-3,NA,NA,TRBJ2-3,TGTGCCATCAGTGAGCAGGGGTCCTGGGGTGCAGATACGCAGTATTTT,CAISEQGSWGADTQYF
TRBV5-4,NA,NA,TRBJ2-2,TGTGCCAGCAGCTTGGGGGCCGGATACACCGGGGAGCTGTTTTTT,CASSLGAGYTGELFF
TRBV6-4,NA,NA,TRBJ1-6,TGTGCCAGCAGTGACTCGGGACGGCATAATTCACCCCTCCACTTT,CASSDSGRHNSPLHF
TRBV27,few,TRBD1,TRBJ2-1,TGTGCCAGCATTCCAACTCGACAGGGTGGTGAGCAGTTCTTC,CASIPTRQGGEQFF
TRBV29-1,NA,NA,TRBJ2-2,TGCAGCGTTGGATTGCAGGGTCGGACCGGGGAGCTGTTTTTT,CSVGLQGRTGELFF
TRBV7-2,NA,NA,TRBJ2-7,TGTGCCAGCAGCTTGACCACCTACGAGCAGTACTTC,CASSLTTYEQYF
TRBV19,NA,NA,TRBJ2-5,TGTGCCAGTAGTATTTCCGGGGGCCAGGACCAAGAGACCCAGTACTTC,CASSISGGQDQETQYF
TRBV5-4,NA,NA,TRBJ2-2,TGTGCCAGCAGCTTGGAAGTTAACACCGGGGAGCTGTTTTTT,CASSLEVNTGELFF
TRBV30,NA,NA,TRBJ1-2,TGTGCCTGGCAACAAGGGGGCTATGGCTACACCTTC,CAWQQGGYGYTF
TRBV5-1,once,NA,TRBJ2-1,TGCGCCAGCAGCTGGGGTACCGCCCGGGACAATGAGCAGTTCTTC,CASSWGTARDNEQFF
TRBV7-9,few,NA,TRBJ2-2,TGTGCCAGCAGCTTACTGGAAATGGCCGGGGAGCTGTTTTTT,CASSLLEMAGELFF
TRBV29-1,NA,TRBD2,TRBJ2-7,TGCAGCGTTGTCGTTTTTGCTTGGGGTTCGGGGACTAGCGGCTACGAGCAGTACTTC,CSVVVFAWGSGTSGYEQYF
TRBV19,NA,NA,TRBJ2-2,TGTGCCAGTAGTACCCAGCCAGTCACCGGGGAGCTGTTTTTT,CASSTQPVTGELFF